This TCR beta chain was observed in a study of shared clonotypes between healthy human individuals. Replicate PCRs were loaded with approximately 300 ng DNA from unsorted PBMC, some 33,000 T cell genomes. Data came from immunoSEQ multiplex PCR; TCRdb stores just in-frame clones and leaves some out. This table holds roughly 500,000 clones, about four fifths found once. The CDR3 totals 14 residues. Germline V lookup: CDR1 MDHEN, CDR2 SYDVKM. V shed 6 bases and J shed 7 bases, with 15 bases lying between them. Input material: PBMCs. The V call is TRBV28, the J call TRBJ1-4; possibly TRBD1 for D (5 bases). The source of this sequence is a woman between 40 and 50 years old in good health. Some clones in this sample may be carry-over from other donors' samples. CDR3 DNA sequence: TGTGCCAGCAGCTCACCGGGGGAAGGTGAAAAACTGTTTTTT. It translates to CASSSPGEGEKLFF.